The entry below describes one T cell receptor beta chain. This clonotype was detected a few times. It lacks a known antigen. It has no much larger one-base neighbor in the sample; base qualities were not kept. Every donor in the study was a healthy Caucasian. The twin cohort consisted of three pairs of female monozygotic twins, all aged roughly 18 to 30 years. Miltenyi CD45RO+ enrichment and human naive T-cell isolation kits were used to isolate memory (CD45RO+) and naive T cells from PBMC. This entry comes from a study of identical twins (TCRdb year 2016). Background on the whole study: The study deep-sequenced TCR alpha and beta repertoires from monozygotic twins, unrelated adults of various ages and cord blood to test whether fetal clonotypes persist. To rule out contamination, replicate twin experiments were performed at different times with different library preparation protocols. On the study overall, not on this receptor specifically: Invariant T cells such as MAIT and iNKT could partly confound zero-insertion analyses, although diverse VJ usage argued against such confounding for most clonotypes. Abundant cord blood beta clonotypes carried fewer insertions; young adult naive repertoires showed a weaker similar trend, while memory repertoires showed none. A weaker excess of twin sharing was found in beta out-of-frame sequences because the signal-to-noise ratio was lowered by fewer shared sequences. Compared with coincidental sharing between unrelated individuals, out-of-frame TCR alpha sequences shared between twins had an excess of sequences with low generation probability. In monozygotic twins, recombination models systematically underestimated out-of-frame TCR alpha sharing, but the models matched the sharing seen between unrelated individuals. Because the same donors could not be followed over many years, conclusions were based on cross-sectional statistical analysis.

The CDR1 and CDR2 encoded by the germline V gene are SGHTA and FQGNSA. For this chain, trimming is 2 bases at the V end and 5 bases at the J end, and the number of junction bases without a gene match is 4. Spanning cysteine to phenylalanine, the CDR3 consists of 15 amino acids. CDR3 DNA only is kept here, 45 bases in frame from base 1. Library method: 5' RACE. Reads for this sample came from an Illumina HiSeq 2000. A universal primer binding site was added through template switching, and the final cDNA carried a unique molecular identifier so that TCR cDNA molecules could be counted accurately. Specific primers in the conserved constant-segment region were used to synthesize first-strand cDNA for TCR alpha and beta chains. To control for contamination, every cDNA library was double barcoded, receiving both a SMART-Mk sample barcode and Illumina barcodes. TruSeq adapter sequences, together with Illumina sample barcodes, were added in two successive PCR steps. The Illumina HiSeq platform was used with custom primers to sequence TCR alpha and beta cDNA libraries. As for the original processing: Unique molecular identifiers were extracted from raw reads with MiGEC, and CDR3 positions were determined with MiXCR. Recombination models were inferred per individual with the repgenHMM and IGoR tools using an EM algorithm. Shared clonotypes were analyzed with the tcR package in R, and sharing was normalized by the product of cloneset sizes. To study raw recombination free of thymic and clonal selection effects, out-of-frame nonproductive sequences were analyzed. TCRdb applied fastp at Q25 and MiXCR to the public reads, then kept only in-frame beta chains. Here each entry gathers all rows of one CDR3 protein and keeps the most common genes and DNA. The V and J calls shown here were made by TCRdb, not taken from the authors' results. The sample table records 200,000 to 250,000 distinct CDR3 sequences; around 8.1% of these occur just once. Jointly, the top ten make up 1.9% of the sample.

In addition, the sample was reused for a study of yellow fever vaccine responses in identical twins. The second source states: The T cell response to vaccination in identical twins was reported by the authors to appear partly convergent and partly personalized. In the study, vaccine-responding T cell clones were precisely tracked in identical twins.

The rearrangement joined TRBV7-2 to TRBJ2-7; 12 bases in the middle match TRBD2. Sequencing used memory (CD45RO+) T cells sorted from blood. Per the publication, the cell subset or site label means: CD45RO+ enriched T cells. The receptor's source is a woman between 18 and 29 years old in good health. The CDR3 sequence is CASSLLAGGPNEQYF. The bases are TGTGCCAGCAGCTTACTAGCGGGAGGGCCTAACGAGCAGTACTTC.